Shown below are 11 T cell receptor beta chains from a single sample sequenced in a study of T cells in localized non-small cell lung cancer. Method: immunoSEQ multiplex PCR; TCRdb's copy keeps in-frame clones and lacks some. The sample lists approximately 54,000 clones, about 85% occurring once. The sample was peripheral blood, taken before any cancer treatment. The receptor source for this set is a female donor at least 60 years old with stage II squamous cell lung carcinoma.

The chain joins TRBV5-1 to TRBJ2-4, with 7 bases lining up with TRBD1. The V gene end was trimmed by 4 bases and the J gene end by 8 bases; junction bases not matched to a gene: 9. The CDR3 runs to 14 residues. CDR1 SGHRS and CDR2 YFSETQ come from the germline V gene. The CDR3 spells CASSLGGDGDIQYF. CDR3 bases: TGCGCCAGCAGCCTAGGGGGCGATGGAGACATTCAGTACTTC.

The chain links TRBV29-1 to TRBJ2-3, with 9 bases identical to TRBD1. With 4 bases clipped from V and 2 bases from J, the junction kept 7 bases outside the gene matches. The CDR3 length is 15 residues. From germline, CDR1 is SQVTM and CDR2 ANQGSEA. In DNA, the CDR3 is TGCAGCGTTGGGGGAGGGACAGGGTCCACAGATACGCAGTATTTT. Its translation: CSVGGGTGSTDTQYF.

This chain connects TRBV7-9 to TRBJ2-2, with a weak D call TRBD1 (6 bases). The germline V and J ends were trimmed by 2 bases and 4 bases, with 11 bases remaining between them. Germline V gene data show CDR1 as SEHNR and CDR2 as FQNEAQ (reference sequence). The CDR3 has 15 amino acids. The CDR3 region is CASSLITGRTGELFF. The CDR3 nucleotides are TGTGCCAGCAGCTTAATAACAGGGCGCACCGGGGAGCTGTTTTTT. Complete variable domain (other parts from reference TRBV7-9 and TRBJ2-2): DTGVSQNPRHKITKRGQNVTFRCDPISEHNRLYWYRQTLGQGPEFLTYFQNEAQLEKSRLLSDRFSAERPKGSFSTLEIQRTEQGDSAMYLCASSLITGRTGELFFGEGSRLTVL.

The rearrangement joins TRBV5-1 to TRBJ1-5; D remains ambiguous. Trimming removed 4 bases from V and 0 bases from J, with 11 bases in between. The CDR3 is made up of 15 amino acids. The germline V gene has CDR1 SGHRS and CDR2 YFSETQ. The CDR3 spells CASSPWTGSNQPQHF. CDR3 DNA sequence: TGCGCCAGCAGCCCATGGACGGGTAGCAATCAGCCCCAGCATTTT.

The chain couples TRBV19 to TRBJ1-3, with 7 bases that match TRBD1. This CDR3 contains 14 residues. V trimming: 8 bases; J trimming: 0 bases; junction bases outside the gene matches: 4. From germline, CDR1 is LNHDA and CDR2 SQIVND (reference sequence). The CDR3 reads CASRTGSSGNTIYF. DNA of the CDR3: TGTGCCAGTCGGACAGGCTCCTCTGGAAACACCATATATTTT. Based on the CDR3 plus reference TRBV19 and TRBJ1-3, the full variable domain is DGGITQSPKYLFRKEGQNVTLSCEQNLNHDAMYWYRQDPGQGLRLIYYSQIVNDFQKGDIAEGYSVSREKKESFPLTVTSAQKNPTAFYLCASRTGSSGNTIYFGEGSWLTVV.

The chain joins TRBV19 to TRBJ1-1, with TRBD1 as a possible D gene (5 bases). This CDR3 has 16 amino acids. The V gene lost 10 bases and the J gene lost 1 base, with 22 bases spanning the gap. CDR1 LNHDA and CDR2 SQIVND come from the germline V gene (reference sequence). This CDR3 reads CATIIGGWGENTEAFF. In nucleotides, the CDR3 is TGTGCCACCATCATAGGAGGGTGGGGGGAGAACACTGAAGCTTTCTTT.

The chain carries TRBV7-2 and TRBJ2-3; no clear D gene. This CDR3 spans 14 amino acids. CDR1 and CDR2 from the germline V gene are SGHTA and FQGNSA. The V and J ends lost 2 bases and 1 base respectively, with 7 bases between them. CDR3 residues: CASSLIGGTDTQYF. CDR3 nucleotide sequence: TGTGCCAGCAGCTTAATAGGAGGCACAGATACGCAGTATTTT.

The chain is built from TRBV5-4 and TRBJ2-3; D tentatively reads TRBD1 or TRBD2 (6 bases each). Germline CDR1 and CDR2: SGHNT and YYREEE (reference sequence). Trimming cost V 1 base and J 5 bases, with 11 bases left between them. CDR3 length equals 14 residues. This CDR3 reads CASSLWGAGDTQYF. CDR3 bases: TGTGCCAGCAGCTTGTGGGGGGCGGGAGATACGCAGTATTTT.

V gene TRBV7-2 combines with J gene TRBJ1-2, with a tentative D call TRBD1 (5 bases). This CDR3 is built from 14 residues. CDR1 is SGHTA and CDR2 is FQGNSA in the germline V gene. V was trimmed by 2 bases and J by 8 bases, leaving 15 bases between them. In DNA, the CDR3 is TGTGCCAGCAGCTTAATCCAGGGAACAGGAGGCTACACCTTC. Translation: CASSLIQGTGGYTF.

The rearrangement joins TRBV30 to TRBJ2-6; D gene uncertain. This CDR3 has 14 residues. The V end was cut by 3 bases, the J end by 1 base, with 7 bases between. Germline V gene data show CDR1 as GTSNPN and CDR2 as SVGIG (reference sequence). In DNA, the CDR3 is TGTGCCTGGAGCAGACTTTCTGGGGCCAACGTCCTGACTTTC. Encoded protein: CAWSRLSGANVLTF. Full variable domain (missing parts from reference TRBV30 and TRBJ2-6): SQTIHQWPATLVQPVGSPLSLECTVEGTSNPNLYWYRQAAGRGLQLLFYSVGIGQISSEVPQNLSASRPQDRQFILSSKKLLLSDSGFYLCAWSRLSGANVLTFGAGSRLTVL.

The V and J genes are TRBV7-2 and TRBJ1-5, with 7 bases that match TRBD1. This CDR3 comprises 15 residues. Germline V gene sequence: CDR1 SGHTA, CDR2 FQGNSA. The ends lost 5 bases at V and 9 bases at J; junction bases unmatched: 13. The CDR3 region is CASSALDRSYPPQHF. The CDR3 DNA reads TGTGCCAGCAGCGCCCTGGACAGGTCTTATCCGCCCCAGCATTTT.